The entry below describes one T cell receptor (beta chain). This sample is part of a study of cytomegalovirus exposure and HLA in healthy donors. Use of 60 Vbeta and 13 Jbeta primers characterized the PCR. This table comes from immunoSEQ multiplex PCR, and its TCRdb copy is limited to in-frame clones, with some not included. Here the sample spans about 200,000 clones, approximately 82% being singletons. This CDR3 region has 15 residues. Trimming took 0 bases from V and 6 from J, leaving 9 bases between them. Germline CDR1 and CDR2: SGHTA and FQGNSA. The sequence was obtained from a woman younger than 35 in good health and CMV-seronegative. The chain carries TRBV7-2 and TRBJ1-6; D may be TRBD1 (5 bases). The sample was PBMCs. CDR3 in amino acids: CASSLAQGVNSPLHF. CDR3 DNA: TGTGCCAGCAGCTTAGCGCAGGGTGTTAATTCACCCCTCCACTTT.